A single sample is the source of the 18 T cell receptor beta chains below, sequenced in a study of human T cells and chemical hapten exposure. Time point: patch test 1, 2 weeks after DPC sensitization. The treatment is: therapeutic diphenylcyclopropenone sensitization with weekly scalp DPC. TCRdb re-called the RACE reads through MiXCR, storing one row per CDR3 protein. In the table there are tens of thousands of distinct CDR3 sequences, roughly 10% of which are singletons. The specimen comprised whole blood, sampled in connection with sensitization to the hapten diphenylcyclopropenone (DPC). Every receptor here comes from a man aged 40-49 years with alopecia areata. Some clones in this sample may be carry-over from other donors' samples.

The chain recombines TRBV2 with TRBJ1-4; TRBD1 is a possible D gene (5 bases). The V and J ends lost 3 bases and 4 bases respectively, with 9 bases between them. CDR1 and CDR2 from the germline V gene are SNHLY and FYNNEI. This CDR3 contains 14 residues. The DNA of the CDR3 is TGTGCCAGCAGTGATGGCGGGGGTAATGAAAAACTGTTTTTT. Protein product: CASSDGGGNEKLFF.

The chain recombines TRBV6-5 with TRBJ2-7; 10 nucleotides align to TRBD2. This CDR3 is built from 15 residues. The V gene's germline CDR1 is MNHEY and CDR2 SVGAGI. The V gene end was trimmed by 5 bases and the J gene end by 3 bases; junction bases not matched to a gene: 7. CDR3 sequence reads: CASSMLAGDNYEQYV. The CDR3 DNA follows: TGTGCCAGCAGTATGCTAGCGGGAGATAACTACGAGCAGTACGTC.

The V and J genes are TRBV4-3 and TRBJ2-1; D perhaps matches TRBD2 (6 bases). The CDR3 spans 13 residues. Per the germline V gene, CDR1 is LGHNA and CDR2 is YSLEER. The V gene lost 0 bases and the J gene lost 9 bases, with 9 bases spanning the gap. The CDR3 protein is CASSQEGGLEQFF. CDR3 DNA: TGCGCCAGCAGCCAAGAGGGAGGACTTGAGCAGTTCTTC.

The rearrangement links TRBV24-1 to TRBJ2-2; 8 bases are a match to TRBD2. This CDR3 contains 16 residues. Per the germline V gene, CDR1 is KGHDR and CDR2 is SFDVKD. J lost 0 bases, V lost 5 bases, and 4 bases had no gene match. Here the CDR3 DNA reads TGTGCCACCAGTGGTTTAGCGGGGCCGAACACCGGGGAGCTGTTTTTT. This sequence encodes CATSGLAGPNTGELFF.

The J gene is TRBJ2-1, the V gene TRBV5-1, with TRBD2 identical over 13 bases. Trimming at V came to 1 base and at J to 0 bases, leaving 7 bases not matched to a gene. The CDR3 consists of 19 residues. Germline V gene data show CDR1 as SGHRS and CDR2 as YFSETQ. The CDR3 bases are TGCGCCAGCAGCTTGAGGGGCGGGACTAGCGGGAACTCCTACAATGAGCAGTTCTTC. Protein sequence: CASSLRGGTSGNSYNEQFF.

The V and J genes are TRBV20-1 and TRBJ2-7, with TRBD2 identical over 14 bases. The V gene's germline CDR1 is DFQATT and CDR2 SNEGSKA (reference sequence). The CDR3 has 16 residues. The ends lost 0 bases at V and 4 bases at J; junction bases unmatched: 5. The CDR3 DNA is TGCAGTGCTAGAGAGGGGACTAGCGGGAGTTTTTACGAGCAGTACTTC. It is translated as CSAREGTSGSFYEQYF.

This clonotype has just a few counts. The V gene is TRBV4-2, the J gene TRBJ2-5; unclear D gene. V dropped 4 bases and J dropped 4 bases, with 10 bases sitting between them. The germline V gene has CDR1 LGHNA and CDR2 YNFKEQ. This CDR3 is 13 amino acids long. The CDR3 protein is CASSPTLRETQYF. CDR3 coding DNA: TGTGCCAGCAGCCCAACCTTAAGAGAGACCCAGTACTTC.

This clonotype was seen only a few times. This chain links TRBV7-2 with TRBJ1-2, with 7 bases fitting TRBD1. CDR3 length: 18 residues. CDR1 is SGHTA and CDR2 is FQGNSA in the germline V gene. V was pared by 3 bases and J by 0 bases, with 13 bases of the junction left unmatched. CDR3 nucleotides: TGTGCCAGCAGCTTCAACCCCCGGGACAGAGATCCTAACTATGGCTACACCTTC. Translated, it gives CASSFNPRDRDPNYGYTF.

V usage is TRBV12-3 or TRBV12-4 and J usage is TRBJ2-6; D ambiguous. The V end was cut by 6 bases, the J end by 4 bases, with 7 bases between. CDR3 length: 13 amino acids. CDR3 nucleotides: TGTGCCAGCAGCCCGGTGGGGGCCAACGTCCTGACTTTC. Its translation: CASSPVGANVLTF.

This clonotype has just a few counts. V usage is TRBV28 and J usage is TRBJ2-7; either TRBD1 or TRBD2 may supply D (5 bases each). Germline V gene data show CDR1 as MDHEN and CDR2 as SYDVKM. Trimming stripped 4 bases from V and 6 bases from J, with 13 bases between. The CDR3 extends over 13 amino acids. DNA of the CDR3: TGTGCCAGCAGTTCAGCGGACAAGGGCGAGCAGTACTTC. Encoded protein: CASSSADKGEQYF.

There are many counts of this clonotype. The rearrangement uses TRBV7-9 and TRBJ2-3; D gene unclear. CDR3 size: 12 residues. Between the trimmed V and J ends, which lost 4 bases and 6 bases, there was a span of 8 bases. Germline CDR1 SEHNR, CDR2 FQNEAQ (reference sequence). The CDR3 region is CASSSPADTQYF. The CDR3 nucleotides are TGTGCCAGCAGCTCCCCGGCCGATACGCAGTATTTT.

J is TRBJ1-1 and V is TRBV29-1, with 12 bases identical to TRBD1. With 3 bases clipped from V and 4 bases from J, the junction kept 6 bases outside the gene matches. Germline values: CDR1 SQVTM, CDR2 ANQGSEA. CDR3 length: 15 amino acids. CDR3 sequence: CSVDSPGQGATEAFF. CDR3 nucleotides: TGCAGCGTTGATTCACCGGGACAGGGGGCCACTGAAGCTTTCTTT. Variable domain in full (rest from reference TRBV29-1 and TRBJ1-1): SAVISQKPSRDICQRGTSLTIQCQVDSQVTMMFWYRQQPGQSLTLIATANQGSEATYESGFVIDKFPISRPNLTFSTLTVSNMSPEDSSIYLCSVDSPGQGATEAFFGQGTRLTVV.

The rearrangement joins TRBV18 to TRBJ2-3, with a possible D match to TRBD2 (5 bases). Germline V lookup: CDR1 KGHSH, CDR2 LQKENI. The V end was cut by 3 bases, the J end by 1 base, with 8 bases between. The CDR3 loop spans 14 amino acids. The chain's CDR3 is CASSPTRGTDTQYF. The CDR3 DNA reads TGTGCCAGCTCACCTACTAGGGGCACAGATACGCAGTATTTT. The full variable domain, its missing parts supplied by reference TRBV18 and TRBJ2-3, is NAGVMQNPRHLVRRRGQEARLRCSPMKGHSHVYWYRQLPEEGLKFMVYLQKENIIDESGMPKERFSAEFPKEGPSILRIQQVVRGDSAAYFCASSPTRGTDTQYFGPGTRLTVL.

V usage is TRBV7-2 and J usage is TRBJ2-1; unclear D gene. CDR1 and CDR2 from the germline V gene are SGHTA and FQGNSA. The CDR3 is 13 amino acids. Deletions cut 4 bases from V and 8 bases from J, with 12 bases between. The CDR3 spells CASSYKGSDEQFF. CDR3 nucleotides: TGTGCCAGCAGCTACAAGGGTTCCGATGAGCAGTTCTTC.

The rearrangement joins TRBV7-2 to TRBJ2-1; D ambiguous. CDR3 length: 15 amino acids. The germline CDR1 and CDR2 sequences are SGHTA and FQGNSA. V shed 1 base and J shed 0 bases, with 7 bases lying between them. CDR3 sequence: CASSLDAGSYNEQFF. The CDR3 DNA follows: TGTGCCAGCAGCTTAGATGCCGGCTCCTACAATGAGCAGTTCTTC.

The chain employs TRBV27 and TRBJ2-1; D remains ambiguous. The CDR3 contains 11 residues. Germline-derived CDR1 and CDR2 are MNHEY and SMNVEV (reference sequence). Trimming took off 5 bases at V and 4 bases at J, with 3 bases between the two ends. CDR3 nucleotides: TGTGCCAGCAGTACGTACAATGAGCAGTTCTTC. Its protein product is CASSTYNEQFF.

A few counts support this clonotype. V is TRBV7-9 and J is TRBJ2-7; TRBD2 is a possible D gene (5 bases). Germline V gene sequence: CDR1 SEHNR, CDR2 FQNEAQ (reference sequence). The CDR3 contains 12 residues. V lost 2 bases and J lost 5, with 7 bases in between. The CDR3 region is CASSLTGDEQYF. The CDR3 DNA reads TGTGCCAGCAGCTTAACCGGGGACGAGCAGTACTTC.

The chain employs TRBV6-5 and TRBJ2-7; possibly TRBD1 for D (5 bases). V was shortened by 0 bases and J by 4 bases, with 16 bases between the two germline ends. Germline V gene sequence: CDR1 MNHEY, CDR2 SVGAGI. This CDR3 has 16 residues. CDR3 protein: CASSYSKSGAVYEQYF. CDR3 bases: TGTGCCAGCAGTTACTCGAAATCTGGGGCCGTTTACGAGCAGTACTTC.